Listed below are T cell receptor beta chains from one sample, sequenced in a study of blood T cell repertoires in COVID-19. Sequenced by immunoSEQ multiplex PCR; TCRdb stores in-frame clones only, minus some. Of 270,000 or so clones in the sample, 80% to 95% are singletons; the top ten hold about 3%. Specimen: PBMCs or T cells enriched from blood (not recorded which). The receptors come from a man aged 40-49 years who had been exposed to COVID-19. Both conserved end residues are part of each CDR3. Each record gives: V gene, J gene, CDR3 protein.

v_gene: TRBV30; j_gene: TRBJ1-2; CDR3aa: CAWDRARISGYTF
v_gene: TRBV28; j_gene: TRBJ2-7; CDR3aa: CASIGRAQSYEQYF
v_gene: TRBV30; j_gene: TRBJ2-3; CDR3aa: CAWSRTTDTQYF
v_gene: TRBV6-4; j_gene: TRBJ1-1; CDR3aa: CASSDGTGGTEAFF
v_gene: TRBV9; j_gene: TRBJ2-1; CDR3aa: CASSPGLAGDINEQFF
v_gene: TRBV6-5; j_gene: TRBJ2-7; CDR3aa: CASSEGQPYEQYF
v_gene: TRBV7-9; j_gene: TRBJ1-2; CDR3aa: CASSSWYGTADGYTF
v_gene: TRBV11-3; j_gene: TRBJ2-1; CDR3aa: CASSFLAGESNEQFF
v_gene: TRBV7-9; j_gene: TRBJ2-3; CDR3aa: CASSPRDKDTQYF
v_gene: TRBV4-1; j_gene: TRBJ2-4; CDR3aa: CASSQELAGGTKNIQYF
v_gene: TRBV30; j_gene: TRBJ2-1; CDR3aa: CAWSVGTGAYNEQFF
v_gene: TRBV7-9; j_gene: TRBJ2-5; CDR3aa: CASTQVAARETQYF
v_gene: TRBV19; j_gene: TRBJ1-5; CDR3aa: CASSLGQGVGPQHF
v_gene: TRBV5-4; j_gene: TRBJ2-2; CDR3aa: CASSLGVFGTGGTGELFF
v_gene: TRBV6-5; j_gene: TRBJ2-5; CDR3aa: CASSYDVQGVEETQYF
v_gene: TRBV9; j_gene: TRBJ2-7; CDR3aa: CASSVDPSGRPYLYF
v_gene: TRBV18; j_gene: TRBJ2-7; CDR3aa: CASSQQRLAAPYEQYF
v_gene: TRBV5-4; j_gene: TRBJ1-1; CDR3aa: CASNLRGHSNTEAFF
v_gene: TRBV5-4; j_gene: TRBJ1-2; CDR3aa: CASSEDKNYGYTF
v_gene: TRBV9; j_gene: TRBJ2-1; CDR3aa: CASSEGIAGGGYNEQFF
v_gene: TRBV27; j_gene: TRBJ2-1; CDR3aa: CASSFTGVNEQFF
v_gene: TRBV4-2; j_gene: TRBJ1-1; CDR3aa: CASSQGRAFGNTEAFF
v_gene: TRBV18; j_gene: TRBJ2-2; CDR3aa: CASSPELAGYTGELFF
v_gene: TRBV18; j_gene: TRBJ2-7; CDR3aa: CASSPQLAGEGEQYF
v_gene: TRBV27; j_gene: TRBJ1-4; CDR3aa: CASSVQTGVYEKLFF
v_gene: TRBV2; j_gene: TRBJ1-2; CDR3aa: CASLGQSGYGYTF
v_gene: TRBV28; j_gene: TRBJ2-4; CDR3aa: CASSLSGQIAKNIQYF
v_gene: TRBV7-9; j_gene: TRBJ2-5; CDR3aa: CASRGGGATKETQYF
v_gene: TRBV3-1/TRBV3-2; j_gene: TRBJ2-3; CDR3aa: CASSPSTLRTGIFTDTQYF
v_gene: TRBV5-1; j_gene: TRBJ2-1; CDR3aa: CASSLLGAGGGDNEQFF
v_gene: TRBV13; j_gene: TRBJ2-7; CDR3aa: CASSRKSGTGSSYEQYF
v_gene: TRBV7-2; j_gene: TRBJ2-1; CDR3aa: CASSLGGGEQFF